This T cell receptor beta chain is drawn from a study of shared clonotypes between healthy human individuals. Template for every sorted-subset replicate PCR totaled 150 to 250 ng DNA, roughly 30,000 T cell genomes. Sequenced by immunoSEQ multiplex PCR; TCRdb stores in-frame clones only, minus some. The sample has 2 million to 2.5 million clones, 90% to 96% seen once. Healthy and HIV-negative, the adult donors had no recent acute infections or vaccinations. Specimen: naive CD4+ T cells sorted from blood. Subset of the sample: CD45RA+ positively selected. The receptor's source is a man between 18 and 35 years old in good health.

The CDR3 reads CASSEFMGGYTF. The CDR3 DNA reads as TGTGCCAGCAGTGAATTTATGGGTGGCTACACCTTC. The chain employs TRBV25-1 and TRBJ1-2; D is undetermined. The CDR3 covers 12 residues. V lost 1 base and J 7 bases, leaving 7 bases between the germline ends. Germline lookup yields CDR1 MGHDK and CDR2 SYGVNS.